Sequencing of this TCR beta chain was carried out in a study of blood T cell repertoires in COVID-19. About the study: Specimens from acute and convalescent COVID-19 originated in the United States, Italy and Spain. PBMCs, B-cell-depleted T cells, or T cells were the source of the cDNA or gDNA that made up the material.

Per the original data handling: Reference gene primer amplification in the assay estimated nucleated cell counts. The repertoire was sequenced with immunoSEQ multiplex PCR; TCRdb's copy has only in-frame clones and lacks some. V and J calls and clone size are those listed in that table; D and trimming were worked out from the DNA. The sample lists about 140,000 clones; about 86% were seen once. CDR3 size: 16 residues. The V gene end was trimmed by 3 bases and the J gene end by 6 bases; junction bases not matched to a gene: 8. From germline, CDR1 is SGHAT and CDR2 FQNNGV. V is TRBV11-2 and J is TRBJ2-3, with 11 bases fitting TRBD2. The sequence derives from a woman aged 60-75 years with acute or convalescent COVID-19. Sequencing was done on a sample of peripheral blood. CDR3 coding DNA: TGTGCCAGCAGCTTCACTAGCGGGGGCCGTCATGATACGCAGTATTTT. Its protein is CASSFTSGGRHDTQYF.